The 12 T cell receptor beta chains reported below all come from one sample, sequenced in a study of cytomegalovirus exposure and HLA in healthy donors. Primers for the PCR totalled 60 Vbeta and 13 Jbeta. Data came from immunoSEQ multiplex PCR; TCRdb stores just in-frame clones and leaves some out. Among fewer than 200,000 clones, roughly 78% were seen once, and the ten largest hold over 6%. Sequenced sample: PBMCs. The source is a man between 35 and 55 years old in good health and CMV-seropositive.

This rearrangement joins TRBV7-2 to TRBJ1-2; 8 positions agree with TRBD1. From germline, CDR1 is SGHTA and CDR2 FQGNSA. This CDR3 region has 14 residues. The V and J ends lost 2 bases and 9 bases, in that order; junction bases with no gene match: 8. CDR3 residues: CASSLPGQGASYTF. The CDR3 DNA follows: TGTGCCAGCAGCTTACCGGGTCAGGGGGCGAGCTACACCTTC.

The CDR3 spells CASSLDGGATNEKLFF. Here the CDR3 DNA reads TGCGCCAGCAGCTTGGATGGGGGGGCAACTAATGAAAAACTGTTTTTT. V gene TRBV5-1 combines with J gene TRBJ1-4; D perhaps matches TRBD1 (5 bases). The germline gives CDR1 SGHRS, CDR2 YFSETQ. V was trimmed by 0 bases and J by 0 bases, leaving 9 bases between them. CDR3 size: 16 residues.

CDR3 residues: CASSPRVEGNTIYF. DNA for the CDR3: TGTGCCAGCAGCCCCAGGGTGGAAGGAAACACCATATATTTT. The rearrangement uses TRBV9 and TRBJ1-3, with TRBD1 as a possible D gene (5 bases). CDR3 length: 14 amino acids. Germline V lookup: CDR1 SGDLS, CDR2 YYNGEE. The germline V and J ends were trimmed by 4 bases and 4 bases, with 12 bases remaining between them.

The rearrangement links TRBV25-1 to TRBJ1-1; no clear D gene. The CDR3 runs 15 residues. V shed 1 base and J shed 1 base, with 10 bases lying between them. From germline, CDR1 is MGHDK and CDR2 SYGVNS. The CDR3 sequence is CASSEFLQENTEAFF. The CDR3 region has the DNA TGTGCCAGCAGTGAATTTCTCCAGGAGAACACTGAAGCTTTCTTT.

The chain employs TRBV5-4 and TRBJ1-2; no definite D call. Germline V gene sequence: CDR1 SGHNT, CDR2 YYREEE (reference sequence). CDR3 length: 11 amino acids. V was pared by 5 bases and J by 7 bases, with 9 bases between. In DNA form, the CDR3 reads TGTGCCAGCAGGGCAACCAGTGGCTACACCTTC. Its protein product is CASRATSGYTF. Supplemented by reference TRBV5-4 and TRBJ1-2, the full variable domain reads ETGVTQSPTHLIKTRGQQVTLRCSSQSGHNTVSWYQQALGQGPQFIFQYYREEENGRGNFPPRFSGLQFPNYSSELNVNALELDDSALYLCASRATSGYTFGSGTRLTVV.

This chain joins TRBV5-1 and TRBJ2-5; TRBD2 matches at 9 bases. Per the germline V gene, CDR1 is SGHRS and CDR2 is YFSETQ. Unmatched junction bases numbered 3, after V lost 1 base and J lost 2 bases. CDR3 length: 15 residues. Written as DNA, the CDR3 is TGCGCCAGCAGCTTGACTAGCGGGTTGCAAGAGACCCAGTACTTC. It specifies CASSLTSGLQETQYF.

The rearrangement uses TRBV19 and TRBJ1-1; 10 bases align to TRBD1. J was trimmed by 3 bases and V by 4 bases; bases with no gene match: 5. Germline V CDR1 and CDR2: LNHDA, SQIVND (reference sequence). The CDR3 has 15 amino acids. The CDR3 DNA reads TGTGCCAGTAGTAGACAGGGGGCTGGGGACACTGAAGCTTTCTTT. It is translated as CASSRQGAGDTEAFF.

This chain uses TRBV5-4 with TRBJ2-7; TRBD2 matches 7 bases. Trimming cost V 0 bases and J 4 bases; bases outside gene matches: 7. The length of the CDR3 is 15 residues. Germline CDR1 reads SGHNT; CDR2 reads YYREEE (reference sequence). CDR3 region: CASSLVGASGYEQYF. DNA of the CDR3: TGTGCCAGCAGCTTGGTCGGCGCTAGCGGATACGAGCAGTACTTC.

This chain joins TRBV2 and TRBJ2-7, with D possibly TRBD1 on 5 matching bases. CDR3 length equals 13 residues. Germline CDR1 and CDR2: SNHLY and FYNNEI. Trimming pared 10 bases from V and 0 bases from J, leaving 13 bases between. CDR3 sequence (DNA): TGTGCCATCACGGACACGAGCTCCTACGAGCAGTACTTC. Amino acids: CAITDTSSYEQYF.

This clone was seen a handful of times. The sample contains more than one DNA sequence encoding this CDR3. This sequence joins TRBV19 and TRBJ1-2; TRBD1 aligns across 7 bases. Per germline, CDR1 LNHDA and CDR2 SQIVND (reference sequence). The CDR3 covers 13 residues. The junction had 5 bases not matched to a gene; V was cut back by 5 bases and J by 5 bases. This chain's CDR3 is CASSPGTVYGYTF. CDR3 sequence (DNA): TGTGCCAGTAGTCCTGGGACAGTATATGGCTACACCTTC.

The chain couples TRBV27 to TRBJ2-2; TRBD1 is a possible D gene (6 bases). The CDR3 contains 14 residues. V dropped 4 bases and J dropped 6 bases, with 12 bases sitting between them. Germline V gives CDR1 MNHEY, CDR2 SMNVEV (reference sequence). The CDR3 here is CASSWTVPPGELFF. The CDR3 coding sequence is TGTGCCAGCAGTTGGACAGTACCCCCCGGGGAGCTGTTTTTT.

This clone was recorded a few times. The chain is built from TRBV7-9 and TRBJ1-5; D unresolved. V lost 3 bases to trimming and J lost 3 bases, with 9 bases between them. The CDR3 sequence is 14 residues long. Looked up from germline, CDR1 is SEHNR and CDR2 is FQNEAQ (reference sequence). This CDR3 reads CASSFITDNQPQHF. CDR3 in DNA: TGTGCCAGCAGCTTTATCACAGACAATCAGCCCCAGCATTTT.